Following are 21 T cell receptor beta chains from one sample sequenced in a study of T cells after yellow fever vaccination. TCRdb recomputed calls from the 5' RACE reads with MiXCR, one row per CDR3 protein. The table records approximately 250,000 distinct CDR3 sequences, approximately 6.7% of them present only once. This sample comprised CD4+ T cells sorted from PBMCs, obtained on the day of the yellow fever booster vaccination. The receptors were sampled from a man aged 30 to 39 who received the YFV17D yellow fever vaccine.

This clonotype occurred once. A read error is possible here, since a much larger clone lies one base away. V gene TRBV12-3 or TRBV12-4 combines with J gene TRBJ1-2; no clear D. V shed 3 bases and J shed 8 bases, with 13 bases lying between them. This CDR3 has 13 residues. CDR3 in DNA: TGTGCCAGCAGTTTGATGGGGATCGTGGGCTACACCTTC. This codes for CASSLMGIVGYTF.

This rearrangement joins TRBV11-3 to TRBJ2-5; the D gene is possibly TRBD2 (5 bases). CDR1 and CDR2 (germline): SGHNT, YENEEA. There are 15 residues in the CDR3. Trimming cost V 1 base and J 1 base, with 10 bases left between them. The CDR3 DNA reads TGTGCCAGCAGCTTAGGGGCCCGGGGCCAAGAGACCCAGTACTTC. This sequence encodes CASSLGARGQETQYF.

This clonotype was seen a handful of times. The rearrangement links TRBV28 to TRBJ2-3; tentative D call: TRBD2 (6 bases). The V gene lost 5 bases and the J gene lost 7 bases, with 13 bases spanning the gap. The CDR3 covers 13 residues. Germline CDR1 and CDR2: MDHEN and SYDVKM. CDR3 DNA sequence: TGTGCCAGCAGTGTGATAGCGGCCTATACGCAGTATTTT. It is translated as CASSVIAAYTQYF.

CDR3 protein: CANGGGRDGTDTQYF. In DNA form, the CDR3 reads TGTGCCAACGGGGGCGGTAGGGATGGTACAGATACGCAGTATTTT. This chain uses TRBV5-4 with TRBJ2-3, with D tentatively TRBD1 or TRBD2 (6 bases each). CDR3 size: 15 residues. In germline, CDR1 is SGHNT, CDR2 YYREEE (reference sequence). V was trimmed by 9 bases and J by 3 bases, leaving 20 bases between them.

This clonotype occurred a few times. This chain joins TRBV7-2 and TRBJ2-7, with 10 bases matching TRBD2. Germline CDR1 reads SGHTA; CDR2 reads FQGNSA. After removal of 5 bases from V and 3 bases from J, the junction contained 7 bases not matched to a gene. This CDR3 is built from 15 residues. The CDR3 spells CASSPYLAGDYEQYF. The CDR3, as DNA: TGTGCCAGCAGCCCCTACCTAGCGGGAGACTACGAGCAGTACTTC. The full variable domain, its missing parts supplied by reference TRBV7-2 and TRBJ2-7, is GAGVSQSPSNKVTEKGKDVELRCDPISGHTALYWYRQSLGQGLEFLIYFQGNSAPDKSGLPSDRFSAERTGGSVSTLTIQRTQQEDSAVYLCASSPYLAGDYEQYFGPGTRLTVT.

This clonotype was counted at least ten times. The chain employs TRBV28 and TRBJ1-5, with D uncertain. CDR3 length: 15 amino acids. V was clipped by 4 bases and J by 4 bases, with 14 bases between them. Germline CDR1 reads MDHEN; CDR2 reads SYDVKM. The chain's CDR3 is CASSSTTGRNQPQHF. For the CDR3, the DNA is TGTGCCAGCAGTTCCACCACCGGGCGTAATCAGCCCCAGCATTTT. The whole variable domain, remainder taken from reference TRBV28 and TRBJ1-5, is DVKVTQSSRYLVKRTGEKVFLECVQDMDHENMFWYRQDPGLGLRLIYFSYDVKMKEKGDIPEGYSVSREKKERFSLILESASTNQTSMYLCASSSTTGRNQPQHFGDGTRLSIL.

The CDR3 DNA follows: TGTGCCAGCAGTCCCGACAGATATGGCTACACCTTC. Encoded protein: CASSPDRYGYTF. The rearrangement links TRBV12-3 or TRBV12-4 to TRBJ1-2; D possibly corresponds to TRBD1 (5 bases). The germline V and J ends were trimmed by 5 bases and 5 bases, with 9 bases remaining between them. This CDR3 region has 12 residues.

The genes are TRBV12-3 or TRBV12-4 and TRBJ1-1; D is perhaps TRBD1 (5 bases). The CDR3 length is 15 residues. Deletions cut 3 bases from V and 1 base from J, with 12 bases between. CDR3 in DNA: TGTGCCAGCAGTTTTCAGGCAGGGTGGAACACTGAAGCTTTCTTT. As protein: CASSFQAGWNTEAFF.

The gene calls are TRBV29-1 and TRBJ2-2; D call uncertain. V dropped 4 bases and J dropped 3 bases, with 3 bases sitting between them. The length of the CDR3 is 11 residues. Germline assignment: CDR1 SQVTM and CDR2 ANQGSEA. The CDR3 bases are TGCAGCGTTGCTGACACCGGGGAGCTGTTTTTT. This codes for CSVADTGELFF.

This clonotype came up many times. This rearrangement joins TRBV12-3 or TRBV12-4 to TRBJ1-5, with 10 bases identical to TRBD1. V was pared by 6 bases and J by 4 bases, with 6 bases of the junction left unmatched. This CDR3 is 15 amino acids long. CDR3: CASSQTGGGNQPQHF. CDR3 nucleotides: TGTGCCAGCAGCCAGACAGGGGGCGGGAATCAGCCCCAGCATTTT.

V is TRBV9 and J is TRBJ2-3, with D maybe TRBD1 (6 bases). The CDR3 extends over 16 amino acids. Trimming took off 4 bases at V and 5 bases at J, with 20 bases between the two ends. Germline assignment: CDR1 SGDLS and CDR2 YYNGEE. CDR3 loop: CASSPRGGGIGDTQYF. The CDR3 nucleotides are TGTGCCAGCAGCCCCCGAGGGGGTGGGATTGGAGATACGCAGTATTTT. Combining the CDR3 with reference TRBV9 and TRBJ2-3 gives the whole variable domain DSGVTQTPKHLITATGQRVTLRCSPRSGDLSVYWYQQSLDQGLQFLIQYYNGEERAKGNILERFSAQQFPDLHSELNLSSLELGDSALYFCASSPRGGGIGDTQYFGPGTRLTVL.

This clonotype showed up just a few times. The chain carries TRBV28 and TRBJ2-1; 8 bases map to TRBD2. V lost 2 bases to trimming and J lost 3 bases; unmatched junction nucleotides: 15. The CDR3 covers 19 residues. The V gene's germline CDR1 is MDHEN and CDR2 SYDVKM. DNA for the CDR3: TGTGCCAGCAGTTTAGAACACGTCACTAGCGGTCACATCTACAATGAGCAGTTCTTC. Residues: CASSLEHVTSGHIYNEQFF. The variable domain in full, completed from reference TRBV28 and TRBJ2-1, reads DVKVTQSSRYLVKRTGEKVFLECVQDMDHENMFWYRQDPGLGLRLIYFSYDVKMKEKGDIPEGYSVSREKKERFSLILESASTNQTSMYLCASSLEHVTSGHIYNEQFFGPGTRLTVL.

This clonotype was counted only a few times. The rearrangement uses TRBV3-1 and TRBJ2-3, with D maybe TRBD1 (5 bases). There are 16 residues in the CDR3. V was cut by 6 bases and J by 3 bases, with 19 bases left in between. Germline CDR1 is LGHDT and CDR2 is YNNKEL (reference sequence). The CDR3 here is CASSLLGVKLTDTQYF. The DNA for the CDR3 is TGTGCCAGCAGTCTATTAGGGGTAAAATTGACAGATACGCAGTATTTT.

This clonotype was observed a handful of times. The rearrangement joins TRBV30 to TRBJ2-7; tentative D call: TRBD2 (6 bases). Germline-derived CDR1 and CDR2 are GTSNPN and SVGIG (reference sequence). This CDR3 comprises 13 residues. Trimming shortened V by 0 bases and J by 9 bases, and 15 bases separated the two germline ends. CDR3 region: CAWSVRARRGQYF. The DNA for the CDR3 is TGTGCCTGGAGTGTACGGGCGAGGAGGGGGCAGTACTTC.

This clonotype was counted between two and nine times. The chain employs TRBV10-3 and TRBJ2-5; 11 bases align to TRBD2. The CDR3 has 17 residues. The germline V gene encodes CDR1 ENHRY and CDR2 SYGVKD. V gave up 2 bases and J gave up 0 bases; unmatched junction bases: 5. CDR3 sequence reads: CAISEPRLAGYQETQYF. CDR3 coding DNA: TGTGCCATCAGTGAGCCAAGACTAGCGGGGTACCAAGAGACCCAGTACTTC.

This clonotype was picked up many times. The V gene is TRBV5-1, the J gene TRBJ2-4; D remains ambiguous. CDR3 size: 14 residues. CDR1 and CDR2 from the germline V gene are SGHRS and YFSETQ. Trimming left V 2 bases short and J 1 base short, with 7 bases between. CDR3 loop: CASSLELAKNIQYF. CDR3 nucleotides: TGCGCCAGCAGCTTAGAGTTGGCCAAAAACATTCAGTACTTC.

The V call is TRBV7-3, the J call TRBJ2-2, with 7 bases matching TRBD1. Germline loops: CDR1 SGHTA, CDR2 FQGTGA. This CDR3 contains 18 residues. J gave up 0 bases and V 2 bases, and 9 bases lay outside the gene matches. CDR3 loop: CASSLPVRGQTNTGELFF. The CDR3, as DNA: TGTGCCAGCAGCTTACCGGTTCGGGGACAGACGAACACCGGGGAGCTGTTTTTT.

This clonotype occurred many times. The chain is built from TRBV19 and TRBJ2-5, with D tentatively TRBD1 (6 bases). The CDR3 is 14 residues long. In germline, CDR1 is LNHDA, CDR2 SQIVND (reference sequence). The V gene lost 7 bases and the J gene lost 3 bases, with 15 bases spanning the gap. The CDR3 nucleotides read TGTGCCAGTAAAGAGCCCGGACAGAAAGAGACCCAGTACTTC. Amino acid sequence: CASKEPGQKETQYF.

The V gene is TRBV20-1, the J gene TRBJ2-7, with D tentatively TRBD1 or TRBD2 (5 bases each). Germline lookup yields CDR1 DFQATT and CDR2 SNEGSKA (reference sequence). V lost 3 bases, J lost 0 bases, and 15 bases lay in between. The CDR3 is made up of 15 amino acids. The chain's CDR3 is CSASPGQRASYEQYF. The DNA for the CDR3 is TGCAGTGCTAGCCCGGGGCAACGCGCCTCCTACGAGCAGTACTTC.

This clonotype appeared many times. V usage is TRBV20-1 and J usage is TRBJ2-5; D is perhaps TRBD1 or TRBD2 (5 bases each). The V gene lost 3 bases and the J gene lost 5 bases, with 10 bases spanning the gap. Germline CDR1 reads DFQATT; CDR2 reads SNEGSKA (reference sequence). This CDR3 comprises 12 residues. The CDR3 loop is CSARGPGETQYF. Written as DNA, the CDR3 is TGCAGTGCTAGGGGACCTGGGGAGACCCAGTACTTC.

This clonotype was seen ten or more times. The chain is built from TRBV30 and TRBJ2-5; D not resolved. Germline assignment: CDR1 GTSNPN and CDR2 SVGIG (reference sequence). The CDR3 has 14 amino acids. V shed 2 bases and J shed 4 bases, with 14 bases lying between them. In nucleotides, the CDR3 is TGTGCCTGGAGTCTCCGGTCTCACGCAGAGACCCAGTACTTC. It encodes CAWSLRSHAETQYF.